The rows below give T cell receptor beta chains drawn from one sample of a study of cytomegalovirus exposure and HLA in healthy donors. The method was immunoSEQ multiplex PCR; TCRdb's version includes in-frame clones alone and lacks a portion of them. The sample has 150,000 to 200,000 clones, 75% to 80% seen once. The sequencing sample was made of PBMCs. The source of these receptors is a man between 35 and 55 years old in good health and CMV-seropositive. Both conserved end residues are part of each CDR3. The order of the fields is J gene, D gene, clone size, V gene, CDR3 protein, CDR3 DNA. A D gene is named only where the DNA matches it firmly. The size of a clone is reported for some rows only, either as once, few or many, or as a class for expanded clones.

j_gene: TRBJ2-5; d_gene: -; abundance: few; v_gene: TRBV2; CDR3aa: CASSTRTNQETQYF; CDR3nt: TGTGCCAGCAGTACCCGGACTAATCAAGAGACCCAGTACTTC
j_gene: TRBJ1-2; d_gene: -; abundance: -; v_gene: TRBV11-1; CDR3aa: CASSDAGQYGYTF; CDR3nt: TGTGCCAGCAGCGACGCCGGACAGTATGGCTACACCTTC
j_gene: TRBJ2-7; d_gene: TRBD2; abundance: -; v_gene: TRBV5-1; CDR3aa: CASSTLAGGPREQYF; CDR3nt: TGCGCCAGCAGCACCTTAGCGGGAGGGCCACGCGAGCAGTACTTC
j_gene: TRBJ2-3; d_gene: -; abundance: few; v_gene: TRBV11-2; CDR3aa: CASSRRLSGSADTQYF; CDR3nt: TGTGCCAGCAGCCGGCGGTTATCGGGTTCGGCAGATACGCAGTATTTT
j_gene: TRBJ2-5; d_gene: -; abundance: once; v_gene: TRBV2; CDR3aa: CASGGNTQETQYF; CDR3nt: TGTGCCAGCGGAGGCAACACCCAAGAGACCCAGTACTTC
j_gene: TRBJ2-4; d_gene: TRBD1; abundance: -; v_gene: TRBV19; CDR3aa: CASTPMGTAKNSQYF; CDR3nt: TGTGCCAGCACCCCGATGGGGACAGCTAAAAACAGTCAGTACTTC
j_gene: TRBJ2-6; d_gene: TRBD1; abundance: -; v_gene: TRBV29-1; CDR3aa: CSVTGGETNVLTF; CDR3nt: TGCAGCGTTACAGGGGGCGAAACCAACGTCCTGACTTTC
j_gene: TRBJ1-5; d_gene: -; abundance: once; v_gene: TRBV19; CDR3aa: CASSIQGGNQPQHF; CDR3nt: TGTGCCAGTAGTATCCAAGGGGGCAATCAGCCCCAGCATTTT
j_gene: TRBJ1-4; d_gene: -; abundance: -; v_gene: TRBV5-4; CDR3aa: CASNPGGGGNEKLFF; CDR3nt: TGTGCCAGCAACCCCGGGGGGGGAGGTAATGAAAAACTGTTTTTT
j_gene: TRBJ1-3; d_gene: -; abundance: -; v_gene: TRBV7-9; CDR3aa: CASSLDFPSGNTIYF; CDR3nt: TGTGCCAGCAGCTTGGACTTCCCCTCTGGAAACACCATATATTTT
j_gene: TRBJ1-3; d_gene: -; abundance: -; v_gene: TRBV6-6; CDR3aa: CASSPPGGTGNTIYF; CDR3nt: TGTGCCAGCAGTCCCCCCGGAGGCACTGGAAACACCATATATTTT
j_gene: TRBJ2-1; d_gene: -; abundance: -; v_gene: TRBV7-9; CDR3aa: CASSPRGLGRVNEQFF; CDR3nt: TGTGCCAGCAGCCCAAGGGGACTCGGAAGGGTTAATGAGCAGTTCTTC
j_gene: TRBJ1-3; d_gene: -; abundance: -; v_gene: TRBV9; CDR3aa: CASSVAGSGNTIYF; CDR3nt: TGTGCCAGCAGCGTAGCAGGGTCTGGAAACACCATATATTTT
j_gene: TRBJ2-5; d_gene: TRBD2; abundance: few; v_gene: TRBV7-7; CDR3aa: CASSLGGTQETQYF; CDR3nt: TGTGCCAGCAGCCTCGGGGGGACCCAAGAGACCCAGTACTTC
j_gene: TRBJ1-2; d_gene: -; abundance: -; v_gene: TRBV6-1; CDR3aa: CASSPRTVHPYGYTF; CDR3nt: TGTGCCAGCAGCCCCAGGACTGTTCACCCCTATGGCTACACCTTC
j_gene: TRBJ1-1; d_gene: -; abundance: -; v_gene: TRBV19; CDR3aa: CASSIAFRGLTEAFF; CDR3nt: TGTGCCAGTAGTATAGCCTTTAGGGGATTGACTGAAGCTTTCTTT
j_gene: TRBJ1-2; d_gene: -; abundance: -; v_gene: TRBV7-2; CDR3aa: CASSLNRGPYGYTF; CDR3nt: TGTGCCAGCAGCTTAAACCGGGGTCCATATGGCTACACCTTC
j_gene: TRBJ2-7; d_gene: TRBD2; abundance: few; v_gene: TRBV10-2; CDR3aa: CASRPTSGGGSPYEQYF; CDR3nt: TGCGCCAGCAGACCCACTAGCGGGGGAGGCTCGCCCTACGAGCAGTACTTC
j_gene: TRBJ2-4; d_gene: -; abundance: -; v_gene: TRBV7-2; CDR3aa: CASSLNVEVQNIQYF; CDR3nt: TGTGCCAGCAGCTTAAACGTGGAGGTACAAAACATTCAGTACTTC
j_gene: TRBJ1-5; d_gene: TRBD1; abundance: -; v_gene: TRBV6-5; CDR3aa: CASSDRGLNQPQHF; CDR3nt: TGTGCCAGCAGTGACAGGGGCTTAAATCAGCCCCAGCATTTT
j_gene: TRBJ2-6; d_gene: TRBD1; abundance: -; v_gene: TRBV2; CDR3aa: CASRPGQGLNSGANVLTF; CDR3nt: TGTGCCAGCAGACCGGGACAGGGGTTAAATTCAGGGGCCAACGTCCTGACTTTC
j_gene: TRBJ2-5; d_gene: TRBD2; abundance: -; v_gene: TRBV2; CDR3aa: CASSGWGGEQETQYF; CDR3nt: TGTGCCAGCAGTGGATGGGGAGGGGAACAAGAGACCCAGTACTTC
j_gene: TRBJ1-2; d_gene: -; abundance: -; v_gene: TRBV7-2; CDR3aa: CASSLEQECTF; CDR3nt: TGTGCCAGCAGCTTAGAGCAGGAATGCACCTTC
j_gene: TRBJ1-3; d_gene: -; abundance: -; v_gene: TRBV13; CDR3aa: CASSFQSLMSGNTIYF; CDR3nt: TGTGCCAGCAGCTTTCAAAGCTTAATGTCTGGAAACACCATATATTTT
j_gene: TRBJ2-7; d_gene: TRBD1; abundance: -; v_gene: TRBV5-8; CDR3aa: CASSQPGTGFGVEQYF; CDR3nt: TGTGCCAGCAGCCAACCAGGGACAGGGTTTGGAGTGGAGCAGTACTTC
j_gene: TRBJ2-5; d_gene: -; abundance: -; v_gene: TRBV5-1; CDR3aa: CASSRVPLAGETQYF; CDR3nt: TGCGCCAGCAGCCGGGTTCCACTAGCAGGAGAGACCCAGTACTTC
j_gene: TRBJ2-2; d_gene: TRBD1; abundance: -; v_gene: TRBV18; CDR3aa: CASSPQLTGGAFGELFF; CDR3nt: TGTGCCAGCTCACCCCAACTGACAGGGGGCGCGTTTGGGGAGCTGTTTTTT
j_gene: TRBJ1-4; d_gene: -; abundance: -; v_gene: TRBV6-1; CDR3aa: CASSEMRREKLFF; CDR3nt: TGTGCCAGCAGTGAAATGCGGCGTGAAAAACTGTTTTTT
j_gene: TRBJ2-7; d_gene: TRBD2; abundance: -; v_gene: TRBV18; CDR3aa: CASRVMGLPSNEQYF; CDR3nt: TGTGCCAGCCGTGTTATGGGACTACCTTCCAACGAGCAGTACTTC
j_gene: TRBJ1-2; d_gene: TRBD1; abundance: -; v_gene: TRBV6-1; CDR3aa: CASRTGGSYGYTF; CDR3nt: TGTGCCAGCAGGACAGGGGGCAGCTATGGCTACACCTTC
j_gene: TRBJ1-1; d_gene: -; abundance: -; v_gene: TRBV7-9; CDR3aa: CASSRRVDTEAFF; CDR3nt: TGTGCCAGCAGCCGACGGGTTGACACTGAAGCTTTCTTT
j_gene: TRBJ1-1; d_gene: -; abundance: -; v_gene: TRBV6-6; CDR3aa: CASSYLRGEAFF; CDR3nt: TGTGCCAGCAGTTACTTAAGAGGTGAAGCTTTCTTT
j_gene: TRBJ2-1; d_gene: TRBD2; abundance: -; v_gene: TRBV5-4; CDR3aa: CASSSLTSASYNEQFF; CDR3nt: TGTGCCAGCAGCTCGCTGACTAGCGCCTCCTACAATGAGCAGTTCTTC
j_gene: TRBJ2-7; d_gene: TRBD2; abundance: -; v_gene: TRBV6-1; CDR3aa: CASRPGTSYEQYF; CDR3nt: TGTGCCAGCAGACCCGGGACTAGTTACGAGCAGTACTTC
j_gene: TRBJ1-1; d_gene: -; abundance: -; v_gene: TRBV10-1; CDR3aa: CASSYGRTNTEAFF; CDR3nt: TGCGCCAGCAGCTACGGGAGGACGAACACTGAAGCTTTCTTT
j_gene: TRBJ2-1; d_gene: -; abundance: -; v_gene: TRBV5-1; CDR3aa: CASSLAGGEDEQFF; CDR3nt: TGCGCCAGCAGCTTGGCCGGAGGGGAAGATGAGCAGTTCTTC
j_gene: TRBJ2-6; d_gene: TRBD1; abundance: -; v_gene: TRBV28; CDR3aa: CASSLDRGGSGANGLTF; CDR3nt: TGTGCCAGCAGTTTGGACAGGGGGGGATCTGGGGCCAACGGCCTGACTTTC
j_gene: TRBJ1-1; d_gene: -; abundance: -; v_gene: TRBV5-1; CDR3aa: CASSRQADDTEAFF; CDR3nt: TGCGCCAGCAGCCGCCAGGCAGATGACACTGAAGCTTTCTTT
j_gene: TRBJ2-3; d_gene: TRBD1; abundance: -; v_gene: TRBV5-1; CDR3aa: CASSLAGQGVSDTQYF; CDR3nt: TGCGCCAGCAGCTTGGCTGGACAGGGTGTATCAGATACGCAGTATTTT
j_gene: TRBJ2-7; d_gene: TRBD1; abundance: -; v_gene: TRBV6-1; CDR3aa: CASSEVWGDRGEQYF; CDR3nt: TGTGCCAGCAGTGAAGTCTGGGGGGACAGGGGCGAGCAGTACTTC
j_gene: TRBJ2-2; d_gene: -; abundance: -; v_gene: TRBV4-1; CDR3aa: CASSPPEGGELFF; CDR3nt: TGCGCCAGCAGCCCACCAGAGGGCGGGGAGCTGTTTTTT
j_gene: TRBJ2-7; d_gene: TRBD2; abundance: -; v_gene: TRBV6-1; CDR3aa: CASSRTSGSGDEQYF; CDR3nt: TGTGCCAGCTCCCGGACTAGCGGGAGTGGAGACGAGCAGTACTTC
j_gene: TRBJ2-7; d_gene: -; abundance: -; v_gene: TRBV15; CDR3aa: CATSSSRDINEQYF; CDR3nt: TGTGCCACCAGCTCGTCCCGGGACATTAACGAGCAGTACTTC
j_gene: TRBJ2-3; d_gene: TRBD1; abundance: few; v_gene: TRBV30; CDR3aa: CAWSGHRGTQYF; CDR3nt: TGTGCCTGGAGTGGCCACAGGGGGACGCAGTATTTT
j_gene: TRBJ2-7; d_gene: -; abundance: -; v_gene: TRBV19; CDR3aa: CASSIGAESYEQYF; CDR3nt: TGTGCCAGTAGTATTGGAGCAGAATCCTACGAGCAGTACTTC
j_gene: TRBJ2-5; d_gene: -; abundance: -; v_gene: TRBV11-1; CDR3aa: CASSHNGGQETQYF; CDR3nt: TGTGCCAGCAGCCATAACGGGGGTCAAGAGACCCAGTACTTC
j_gene: TRBJ2-1; d_gene: TRBD2; abundance: -; v_gene: TRBV27; CDR3aa: CASSPTRTSGAYNEQFF; CDR3nt: TGTGCCAGCAGTCCCACCCGGACTAGCGGAGCTTACAATGAGCAGTTCTTC
j_gene: TRBJ1-5; d_gene: -; abundance: -; v_gene: TRBV25-1; CDR3aa: CASSDGRYSNQPQHF; CDR3nt: TGTGCCAGCAGTGATGGGAGGTATAGCAATCAGCCCCAGCATTTT
j_gene: TRBJ2-3; d_gene: TRBD1; abundance: once; v_gene: TRBV27; CDR3aa: CASSLSKRGRADTQYF; CDR3nt: TGTGCCAGCAGTTTATCTAAGAGGGGGCGGGCAGATACGCAGTATTTT
j_gene: TRBJ2-2; d_gene: -; abundance: -; v_gene: TRBV5-1; CDR3aa: CASSLGGGRTGELFF; CDR3nt: TGCGCCAGCAGCTTGGGTGGAGGGCGGACCGGGGAGCTGTTTTTT
j_gene: TRBJ1-5; d_gene: TRBD1; abundance: -; v_gene: TRBV6-1; CDR3aa: CASRSDRVSNQPQHF; CDR3nt: TGTGCCAGCAGATCGGACAGGGTAAGCAATCAGCCCCAGCATTTT
j_gene: TRBJ2-2; d_gene: -; abundance: once; v_gene: TRBV5-1; CDR3aa: CASRRNTGSGELFF; CDR3nt: TGCGCCAGCAGACGAAATACAGGGTCCGGGGAGCTGTTTTTT
j_gene: TRBJ2-1; d_gene: -; abundance: -; v_gene: TRBV11-2; CDR3aa: CASSLEASNYNEQFF; CDR3nt: TGTGCCAGCAGCTTAGAGGCTAGCAACTACAATGAGCAGTTCTTC
j_gene: TRBJ2-6; d_gene: -; abundance: -; v_gene: TRBV5-4; CDR3aa: CASSLAGSGANVLTF; CDR3nt: TGTGCCAGCAGCTTGGCGGGGTCTGGGGCCAACGTCCTGACTTTC
j_gene: TRBJ2-3; d_gene: -; abundance: -; v_gene: TRBV9; CDR3aa: CASSVLSIGADTQYF; CDR3nt: TGTGCCAGCAGCGTACTTAGCATCGGAGCAGATACGCAGTATTTT
j_gene: TRBJ2-7; d_gene: TRBD1; abundance: -; v_gene: TRBV2; CDR3aa: CASKPDRGSYEQYF; CDR3nt: TGTGCCAGCAAGCCCGACAGGGGCTCCTACGAGCAGTACTTC
j_gene: TRBJ2-7; d_gene: -; abundance: -; v_gene: TRBV5-1; CDR3aa: CASSEASSYEQYF; CDR3nt: TGCGCCAGCAGCGAGGCGAGTTCCTACGAGCAGTACTTC
j_gene: TRBJ2-7; d_gene: -; abundance: -; v_gene: TRBV5-1; CDR3aa: CASTRGTGLSYEQYF; CDR3nt: TGCGCCAGCACCCGGGGTACAGGGCTCTCCTACGAGCAGTACTTC